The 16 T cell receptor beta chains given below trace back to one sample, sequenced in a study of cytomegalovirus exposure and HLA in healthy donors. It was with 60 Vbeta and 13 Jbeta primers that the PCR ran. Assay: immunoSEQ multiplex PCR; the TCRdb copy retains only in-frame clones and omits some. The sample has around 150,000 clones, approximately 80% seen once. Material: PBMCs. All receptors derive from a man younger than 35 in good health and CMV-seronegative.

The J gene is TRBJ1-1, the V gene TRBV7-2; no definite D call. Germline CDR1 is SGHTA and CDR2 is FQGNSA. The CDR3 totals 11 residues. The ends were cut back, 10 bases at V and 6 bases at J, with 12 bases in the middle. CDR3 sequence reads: CATRRESEAFF. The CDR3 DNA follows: TGTGCCACCCGAAGAGAGTCTGAAGCTTTCTTT.

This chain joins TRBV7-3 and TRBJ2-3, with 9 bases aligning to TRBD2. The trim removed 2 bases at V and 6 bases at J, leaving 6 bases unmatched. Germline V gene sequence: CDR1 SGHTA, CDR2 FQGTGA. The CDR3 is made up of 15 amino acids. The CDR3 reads CASSLGGGAGDTQYF. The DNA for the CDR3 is TGTGCCAGCAGCTTAGGCGGGGGGGCCGGGGATACGCAGTATTTT.

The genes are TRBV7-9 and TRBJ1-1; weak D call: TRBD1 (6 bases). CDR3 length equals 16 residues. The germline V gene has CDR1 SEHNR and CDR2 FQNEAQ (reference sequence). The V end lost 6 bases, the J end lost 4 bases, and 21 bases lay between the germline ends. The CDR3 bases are TGTGCCAGCAGTTCCCGGAAAGGGGGGGCGGTCACTGAAGCTTTCTTT. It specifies CASSSRKGGAVTEAFF.

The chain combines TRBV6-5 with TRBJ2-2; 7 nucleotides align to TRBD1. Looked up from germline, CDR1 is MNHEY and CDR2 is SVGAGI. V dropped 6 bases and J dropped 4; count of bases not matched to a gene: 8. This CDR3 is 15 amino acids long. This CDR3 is CASRARDSVTGELFF. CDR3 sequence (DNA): TGTGCCAGCAGAGCCCGGGACAGTGTCACCGGGGAGCTGTTTTTT.

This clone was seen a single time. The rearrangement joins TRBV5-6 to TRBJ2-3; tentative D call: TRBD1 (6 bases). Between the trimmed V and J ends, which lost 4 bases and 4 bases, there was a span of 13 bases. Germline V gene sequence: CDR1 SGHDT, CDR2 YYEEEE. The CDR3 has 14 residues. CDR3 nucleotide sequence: TGTGCCAGCAGCGACGGGCCAGGGGCAGATACGCAGTATTTT. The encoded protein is CASSDGPGADTQYF.

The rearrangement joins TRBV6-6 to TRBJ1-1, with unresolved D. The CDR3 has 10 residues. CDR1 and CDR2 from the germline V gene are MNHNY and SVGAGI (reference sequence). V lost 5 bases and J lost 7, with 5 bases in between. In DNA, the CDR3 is TGTGCCAGCAGTGGGAGTGAAGCTTTCTTT. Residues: CASSGSEAFF.

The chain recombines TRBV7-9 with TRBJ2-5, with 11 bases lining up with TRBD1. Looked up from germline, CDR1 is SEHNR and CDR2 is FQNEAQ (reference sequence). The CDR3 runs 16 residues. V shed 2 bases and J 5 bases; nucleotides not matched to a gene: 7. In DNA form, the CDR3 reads TGTGCCAGCAGCTTACTAGGACAGGGGGCTGTTGAGACCCAGTACTTC. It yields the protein CASSLLGQGAVETQYF.

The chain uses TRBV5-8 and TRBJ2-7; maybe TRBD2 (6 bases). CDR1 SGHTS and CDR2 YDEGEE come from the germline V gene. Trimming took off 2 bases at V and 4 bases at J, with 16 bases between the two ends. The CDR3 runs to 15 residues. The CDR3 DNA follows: TGTGCCAGCAGCTTATTAGCAGGGAGGATATACGAGCAGTACTTC. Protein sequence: CASSLLAGRIYEQYF.

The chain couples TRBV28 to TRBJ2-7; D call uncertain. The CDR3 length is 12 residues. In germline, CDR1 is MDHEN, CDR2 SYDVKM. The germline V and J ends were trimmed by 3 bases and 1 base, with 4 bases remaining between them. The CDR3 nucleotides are TGTGCCAGCAGTTTCAAATCCTACGAGCAGTACTTC. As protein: CASSFKSYEQYF.

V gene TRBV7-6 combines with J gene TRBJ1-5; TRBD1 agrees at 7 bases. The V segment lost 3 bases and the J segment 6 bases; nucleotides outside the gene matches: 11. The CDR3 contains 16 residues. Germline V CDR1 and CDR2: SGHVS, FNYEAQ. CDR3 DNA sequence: TGTGCCAGCAGCTTCGGGTCAGGGGGTCTGGGTCAGCCCCAGCATTTT. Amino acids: CASSFGSGGLGQPQHF.

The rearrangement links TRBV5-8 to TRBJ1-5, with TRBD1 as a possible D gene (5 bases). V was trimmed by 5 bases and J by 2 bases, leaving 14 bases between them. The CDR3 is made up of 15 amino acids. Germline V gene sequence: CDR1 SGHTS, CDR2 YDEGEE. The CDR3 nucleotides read TGTGCCAGCAGTCAGCAGGGAGGCGGCAATCAGCCCCAGCATTTT. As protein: CASSQQGGGNQPQHF.

In DNA form, the CDR3 reads TGTGCCAGCAGTGAAGGGACTAGCGGTGCCCCCAATGAGCAGTTCTTC. Its protein is CASSEGTSGAPNEQFF. The chain combines TRBV2 with TRBJ2-1; 10 bases match TRBD2. CDR3 length: 16 amino acids. V trimming: 1 base; J trimming: 6 bases; junction bases outside the gene matches: 6. Germline V gene lookup returns CDR1 SNHLY and CDR2 FYNNEI. Full variable domain (outside the CDR3, taken from reference TRBV2 and TRBJ2-1): EPEVTQTPSHQVTQMGQEVILRCVPISNHLYFYWYRQILGQKVEFLVSFYNNEISEKSEIFDDQFSVERPDGSNFTLKIRSTKLEDSAMYFCASSEGTSGAPNEQFFGPGTRLTVL.

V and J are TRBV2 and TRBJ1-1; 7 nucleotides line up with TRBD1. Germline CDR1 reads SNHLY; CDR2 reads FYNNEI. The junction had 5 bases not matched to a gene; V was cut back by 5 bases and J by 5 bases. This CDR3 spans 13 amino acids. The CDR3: CASSYRGGTEAFF. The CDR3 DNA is TGTGCCAGCAGTTACAGGGGAGGTACTGAAGCTTTCTTT.

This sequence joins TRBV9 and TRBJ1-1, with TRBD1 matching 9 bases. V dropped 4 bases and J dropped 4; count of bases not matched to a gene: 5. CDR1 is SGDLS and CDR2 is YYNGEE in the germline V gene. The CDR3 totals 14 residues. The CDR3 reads CASSLTGGGTEAFF. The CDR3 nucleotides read TGTGCCAGCAGCCTGACAGGGGGTGGCACTGAAGCTTTCTTT.

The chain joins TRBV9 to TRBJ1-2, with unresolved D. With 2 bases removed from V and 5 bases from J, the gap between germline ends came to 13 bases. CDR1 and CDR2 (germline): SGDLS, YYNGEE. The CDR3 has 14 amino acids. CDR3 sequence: CASSVEATPYGYTF. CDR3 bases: TGTGCCAGCAGCGTCGAGGCGACCCCTTATGGCTACACCTTC.

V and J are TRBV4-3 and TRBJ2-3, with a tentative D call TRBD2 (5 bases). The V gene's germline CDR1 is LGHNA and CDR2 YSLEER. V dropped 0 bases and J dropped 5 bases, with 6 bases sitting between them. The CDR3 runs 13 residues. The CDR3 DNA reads TGCGCCAGCAGCCAAGATCGGGAAGATACGCAGTATTTT. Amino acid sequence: CASSQDREDTQYF.